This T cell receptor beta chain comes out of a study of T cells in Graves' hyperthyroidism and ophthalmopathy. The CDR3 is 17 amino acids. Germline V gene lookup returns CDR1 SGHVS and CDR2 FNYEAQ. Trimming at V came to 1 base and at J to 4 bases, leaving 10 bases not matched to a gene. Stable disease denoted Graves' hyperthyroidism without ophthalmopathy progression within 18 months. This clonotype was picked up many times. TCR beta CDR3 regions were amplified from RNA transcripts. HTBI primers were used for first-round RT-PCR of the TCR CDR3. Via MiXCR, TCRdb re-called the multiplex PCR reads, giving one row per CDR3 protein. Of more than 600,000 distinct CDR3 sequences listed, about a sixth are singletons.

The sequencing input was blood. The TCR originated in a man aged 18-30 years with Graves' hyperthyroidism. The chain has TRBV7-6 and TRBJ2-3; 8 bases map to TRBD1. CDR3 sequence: CASSLVRGTGRSDTQYF. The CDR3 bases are TGTGCCAGCAGCTTAGTTCGCGGGACAGGTCGTTCAGATACGCAGTATTTT.